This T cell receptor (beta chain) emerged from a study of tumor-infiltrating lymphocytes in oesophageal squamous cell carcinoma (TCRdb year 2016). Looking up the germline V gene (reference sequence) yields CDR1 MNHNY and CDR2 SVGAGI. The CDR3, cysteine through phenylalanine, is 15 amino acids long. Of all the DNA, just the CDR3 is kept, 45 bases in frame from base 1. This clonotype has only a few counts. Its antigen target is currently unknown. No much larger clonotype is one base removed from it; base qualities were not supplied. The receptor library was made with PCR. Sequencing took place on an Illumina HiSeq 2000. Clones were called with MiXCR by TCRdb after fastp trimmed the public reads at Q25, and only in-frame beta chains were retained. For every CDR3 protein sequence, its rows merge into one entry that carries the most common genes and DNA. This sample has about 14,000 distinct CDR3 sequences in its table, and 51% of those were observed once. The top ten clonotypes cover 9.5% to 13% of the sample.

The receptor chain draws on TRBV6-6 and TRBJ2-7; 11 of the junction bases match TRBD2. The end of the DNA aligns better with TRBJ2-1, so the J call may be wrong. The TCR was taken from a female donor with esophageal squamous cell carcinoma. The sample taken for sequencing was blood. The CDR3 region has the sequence CASSWLAGGGDEQFF. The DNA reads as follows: TGTGCCAGCAGTTGGCTAGCGGGAGGCGGTGATGAGCAGTTCTTC.